This T cell receptor beta chain emerged from a study of OX40 agonist ivuxolimab in advanced cancers. Clones were read by immunoSEQ multiplex PCR, and TCRdb kept only the in-frame ones, dropping some. The sample holds tens of thousands of clones; around four fifths are singletons and the top ten take about 55%. Blood sampling took place at baseline, cycle 4 day 1, and cycle 7 day 1. The CDR3 covers 16 residues. From germline, CDR1 is SGHKS and CDR2 YYEKEE (reference sequence). After removal of 0 bases from V and 4 bases from J, the junction contained 5 bases not matched to a gene. The receptor was derived from an adult with an advanced solid tumor such as melanoma, head and neck, liver or kidney cancer. This chain links TRBV5-5 with TRBJ1-5; 9 nucleotides align to TRBD1. Sequencing used CD4+ or CD8+ T cells sorted from blood, obtained in a trial of the OX40 agonist ivuxolimab. In DNA form, the CDR3 reads TGTGCCAGCAGCTTGGCCCAAGGGACAGGGAATCAGCCCCAGCATTTT. Protein sequence: CASSLAQGTGNQPQHF. Based on the CDR3 plus reference TRBV5-5 and TRBJ1-5, the full variable domain is DAGVTQSPTHLIKTRGQQVTLRCSPISGHKSVSWYQQVLGQGPQFIFQYYEKEERGRGNFPDRFSARQFPNYSSELNVNALLLGDSALYLCASSLAQGTGNQPQHFGDGTRLSIL.